Presented here are 6 T cell receptor beta chains from one specimen sequenced in a study of T cell responses to AZD1222 COVID-19 vaccine (dated by TCRdb to 2020 to 2022). Libraries were prepared through the immunoSEQ multiplex PCR assay. TCRdb provides this immuneACCESS table in a form limited to in-frame rearrangements. Some clones are lacking; in checked studies, under half of them reflect an unresolved V gene, and why the rest are absent is not known. This sample holds around 180,000 clones; 70% to 90% were observed only once. The ten most abundant clones make up roughly 25% of the sample. The time point label, read with the paper, signifies: about 28 days (+/-7) after the second vaccine dose. Specimen: peripheral blood, collected 28 days after the second AZD1222 dose. These receptors were collected from an adult who received the AZD1222 COVID-19 vaccine.

This chain links TRBV7-9 with TRBJ2-1; D uncertain. The CDR3 has 15 amino acids. In germline, CDR1 is SEHNR, CDR2 FQNEAQ (reference sequence). Trimming shortened V by 5 bases and J by 0 bases, and 11 bases separated the two germline ends. This CDR3 is CASSPTKSSYNEQFF. CDR3 nucleotides: TGTGCCAGCAGCCCCACGAAGAGCTCCTACAATGAGCAGTTCTTC.

This chain uses TRBV4-3 with TRBJ1-1; D gene uncertain. CDR3 length: 15 residues. Trimming took off 0 bases at V and 5 bases at J, with 13 bases between the two ends. The germline V gene has CDR1 LGHNA and CDR2 YSLEER. The CDR3 loop reads CASSQEGRGETEAFF. The CDR3 nucleotides are TGCGCCAGCAGCCAAGAAGGCCGGGGAGAGACTGAAGCTTTCTTT.

In its sample, this clone was seen a few times. The CDR3: CAISGLAGPPETQYF. The CDR3 DNA reads as TGTGCCATCAGCGGACTAGCGGGGCCCCCAGAGACCCAGTACTTC. The V call is TRBV10-3, the J call TRBJ2-5; TRBD2 agrees at 12 bases. CDR1 and CDR2 from the germline V gene are ENHRY and SYGVKD. Trimming removed 6 bases from V and 4 bases from J; junction bases left unmatched: 6. The CDR3 runs 15 residues.

The V gene is TRBV5-8, the J gene TRBJ2-7; TRBD2 matches 12 bases. This CDR3 has 15 amino acids. Germline lookup yields CDR1 SGHTS and CDR2 YDEGEE. V trimming: 4 bases; J trimming: 2 bases; junction bases outside the gene matches: 4. As DNA, the CDR3 is TGTGCCAGCAGCATCGGACTAGCGGGGACCTACGAGCAGTACTTC. It specifies CASSIGLAGTYEQYF.

This chain joins TRBV28 and TRBJ2-2, with D possibly matching TRBD2 (5 bases). V shed 11 bases and J shed 4 bases, with 14 bases lying between them. Germline V gene lookup returns CDR1 MDHEN and CDR2 SYDVKM. This CDR3 region has 13 residues. The CDR3 loop reads CAVLAGPTGELFF. The CDR3 DNA sequence: TGTGCCGTCTTGGCGGGTCCCACCGGGGAGCTGTTTTTT.

This clone has just one count. V and J are TRBV30 and TRBJ2-1; 13 bases are a match to TRBD2. This CDR3 has 14 residues. Trimming took 0 bases from V and 9 from J; bases not matched to a gene: 2. Germline V CDR1 and CDR2: GTSNPN, SVGIG (reference sequence). The DNA for the CDR3 is TGTGCCTGGAGTGTAGGACTAGCGGGAGCTGAGCAGTTCTTC. Residues: CAWSVGLAGAEQFF.